This T cell receptor (beta chain) came from a study of cytomegalovirus exposure and HLA in healthy donors. Germline loops: CDR1 SGDLS, CDR2 YYNGEE. V lost 2 bases, J lost 2 bases, and 6 bases stayed unmatched. This CDR3 spans 15 amino acids. Amplification used 60 Vbeta primers and 13 Jbeta primers. Generated by immunoSEQ multiplex PCR, the TCRdb table keeps only in-frame clones and is missing some. The sample carries 150,000 to 200,000 clones, approximately 83% recorded once. The sequenced material came from PBMCs. This TCR came from a young man in good health and CMV-seropositive. The chain combines TRBV9 with TRBJ2-7; 8 bases align to TRBD2. The CDR3 loop is CASSVGTSGAYEQYF. In nucleotides, the CDR3 is TGTGCCAGCAGCGTTGGGACTAGTGGAGCCTACGAGCAGTACTTC.